A selection of T cell receptor beta chains follows, all from one sample in a study of blood T cell repertoires in COVID-19. The data were produced by immunoSEQ multiplex PCR, yet TCRdb's version contains in-frame clones alone and is incomplete. This table holds a few hundred thousand clones, 80% to 90% found once. Sequenced material: PBMCs or T cells enriched from blood (not recorded which). Receptors originate from a man aged 25-45 years who had recovered from COVID-19. The CDR3 runs from the conserved cysteine through the conserved F or W. Fields, in order: J gene, V gene, D gene, clone size, CDR3 protein, CDR3 DNA. The D gene is left open where the match is weak. Clone size appears in some rows only: once, few, many, or a class for an expanded clone.

TRBJ1-5 | TRBV28 | . | . | CASSSPDRSQPQHF | TGTGCCAGCAGTTCACCGGACAGATCTCAGCCCCAGCATTTT
TRBJ2-3 | TRBV12-3/TRBV12-4 | . | . | CATGLRSTDTQYF | TGTGCCACTGGACTCAGGTCGACAGATACGCAGTATTTT
TRBJ1-3 | TRBV9 | TRBD1 | . | CASSVGQGAIGNTIYF | TGTGCCAGCAGCGTTGGCCAGGGGGCGATTGGAAACACCATATATTTT
TRBJ2-5 | TRBV7-6 | . | . | CASSFAPGSGETQYF | TGTGCCAGCAGTTTTGCCCCAGGGTCAGGAGAGACCCAGTACTTC
TRBJ2-1 | TRBV28 | . | . | CASSLAGTYNEQFF | TGTGCCAGCAGTTTAGCAGGGACCTACAATGAGCAGTTCTTC
TRBJ1-6 | TRBV27 | TRBD1 | . | CASTPGGLGSPLHF | TGTGCCAGCACCCCAGGGGGCTTAGGTTCACCCCTCCACTTT
TRBJ1-2 | TRBV19 | TRBD1 | . | CASSRPTGDGYTF | TGTGCCAGTAGTAGACCGACAGGGGATGGCTACACCTTC
TRBJ1-1 | TRBV5-1 | TRBD1 | . | CASSLARGPYTEAFF | TGCGCCAGCAGCTTGGCCAGGGGGCCGTACACTGAAGCTTTCTTT
TRBJ2-1 | TRBV7-8 | . | . | CASIHGGEYNEQFF | TGTGCCAGCATCCATGGGGGCGAGTACAATGAGCAGTTCTTC
TRBJ2-7 | TRBV6-6 | . | . | CASSYQALPYEQYF | TGTGCCAGCAGTTACCAGGCCCTACCCTACGAGCAGTACTTC
TRBJ1-5 | TRBV24-1 | TRBD1 | . | CATRGTDRGDSNQPQHF | TGTGCCACCAGGGGTACGGACAGGGGCGATAGCAATCAGCCCCAGCATTTT
TRBJ2-7 | TRBV24-1 | . | . | CATSDSWGESSEQYF | TGTGCCACCAGTGATTCTTGGGGCGAATCCTCCGAGCAGTACTTC
TRBJ1-5 | TRBV19 | TRBD1 | . | CASRRDRENQPQHF | TGTGCCAGTAGACGGGACAGGGAGAATCAGCCCCAGCATTTT
TRBJ2-3 | TRBV5-1 | TRBD2 | . | CASSLLDQPSGGVPDTQYF | TGCGCCAGCAGCTTGCTCGATCAGCCTAGCGGAGGGGTCCCAGATACGCAGTATTTT
TRBJ2-1 | TRBV30 | TRBD2 | . | CAWSAPGTSGRGFF | TGTGCCTGGAGTGCCCCGGGGACTAGCGGGAGAGGGTTCTTC
TRBJ2-7 | TRBV28 | . | . | CASRLAGPSSYEQYF | TGTGCCAGCAGACTGGCGGGACCATCCTCCTACGAGCAGTACTTC
TRBJ1-2 | TRBV3-1/TRBV3-2 | . | few | CASSRREYYGYTF | TGTGCCAGCAGCCGCCGAGAGTACTATGGCTACACCTTC
TRBJ2-2 | TRBV19 | TRBD2 | . | CASSNSGTTGELFF | TGTGCCAGTAGTAATAGCGGGACGACCGGGGAGCTGTTTTTT
TRBJ2-3 | TRBV15 | . | . | CATSRDYTASYTQYF | TGTGCCACCAGCAGGGACTACACGGCTTCATATACGCAGTATTTT
TRBJ1-5 | TRBV19 | TRBD1 | . | CASSIDGTGGFTQHF | TGTGCCAGTAGTATAGATGGGACAGGGGGGTTTACCCAGCATTTT
TRBJ2-7 | TRBV30 | TRBD2 | . | CAWSGAVAGGLPYEQYF | TGTGCCTGGAGTGGAGCTGTTGCGGGAGGGTTACCCTACGAGCAGTACTTC
TRBJ1-1 | TRBV28 | . | . | CASRFAGMNTEAFF | TGTGCCAGCAGGTTCGCGGGAATGAACACTGAAGCTTTCTTT
TRBJ1-5 | TRBV9 | TRBD1 | . | CASSPGQGAYSNQPQHF | TGTGCCAGCAGTCCGGGACAGGGCGCTTATAGCAATCAGCCCCAGCATTTT
TRBJ1-5 | TRBV19 | . | few | CASSSTLQVQPQHF | TGTGCCAGTAGTTCCACCCTTCAGGTTCAGCCCCAGCATTTT
TRBJ2-5 | TRBV2 | TRBD2 | . | CASSPRTSGEETQYF | TGTGCCAGCAGCCCGAGGACTAGCGGGGAAGAGACCCAGTACTTC
TRBJ2-1 | TRBV15 | . | . | CAAGLEQFF | TGTGCCGCGGGTCTTGAGCAGTTCTTC
TRBJ2-6 | TRBV19 | . | . | CASGGGLPGANVLTF | TGTGCCAGTGGGGGCGGTCTGCCTGGGGCCAACGTCCTGACTTTC
TRBJ2-3 | TRBV5-8 | TRBD2 | few | CASRRASGTFPTQYF | TGTGCCAGCAGGCGGGCTAGCGGGACATTTCCTACGCAGTATTTT
TRBJ1-2 | TRBV7-8 | . | . | CASSPGSGGNYGYTF | TGTGCCAGCAGCCCCGGTTCGGGGGGCAACTATGGCTACACCTTC
TRBJ2-2 | TRBV6-5 | . | . | CASSWATGSAGELFF | TGTGCCAGCAGTTGGGCAACAGGGTCTGCCGGGGAGCTGTTTTTT
TRBJ2-3 | TRBV14 | . | . | CASSQVRVVSSTDTQYF | TGTGCCAGCAGCCAAGTGCGCGTCGTCTCTAGCACAGATACGCAGTATTTT
TRBJ2-7 | TRBV28 | . | . | CASKGQGGRTYEQYF | TGTGCCAGCAAGGGGCAGGGGGGACGGACCTACGAGCAGTACTTC
TRBJ2-4 | TRBV27 | . | . | CASSSSRAAGNIQYF | TGTGCCAGCAGTAGTTCGCGGGCTGCGGGAAACATTCAGTACTTC
TRBJ1-2 | TRBV5-4 | TRBD1 | . | CASSFNRGNYGYTF | TGTGCCAGCAGCTTCAACAGGGGAAACTATGGCTACACCTTC
TRBJ2-3 | TRBV5-4 | . | . | CASSSGNLMADTQYF | TGTGCCAGCAGCTCGGGAAATCTAATGGCAGATACGCAGTATTTT
TRBJ1-1 | TRBV19 | . | . | CASRRTDERGTEAFF | TGTGCCAGTCGCAGGACGGACGAACGGGGCACTGAAGCTTTCTTT
TRBJ2-5 | TRBV29-1 | TRBD2 | . | CSVERETQETQYF | TGCAGCGTCGAGCGGGAGACACAAGAGACCCAGTACTTC
TRBJ1-1 | TRBV30 | . | . | CAWRRSWGLGTEAFF | TGTGCCTGGAGACGATCCTGGGGCCTGGGGACTGAAGCTTTCTTT
TRBJ2-1 | TRBV5-4 | TRBD1 | . | CASRIQGIPYNEQFF | TGTGCCAGCAGAATACAGGGGATCCCCTACAATGAGCAGTTCTTC
TRBJ2-2 | TRBV19 | . | . | CATMRGTTNTGELFF | TGTGCCACGATGCGGGGGACAACAAACACCGGGGAGCTGTTTTTT
TRBJ2-2 | TRBV4-1 | TRBD2 | . | CASSQMFPRASGSHGELFF | TGCGCCAGCAGCCAAATGTTCCCAAGGGCTAGCGGGAGTCACGGGGAGCTGTTTTTT
TRBJ2-1 | TRBV5-4 | TRBD2 | . | CASSAGTSRYNEQFF | TGTGCCAGCAGCGCCGGGACTAGCCGCTACAATGAGCAGTTCTTC
TRBJ2-3 | TRBV5-1 | TRBD2 | . | CATAPASGSTDTQYF | TGCGCTACCGCCCCCGCTAGCGGGTCTACAGATACGCAGTATTTT
TRBJ1-1 | TRBV28 | TRBD1 | once | CASSKQGAQSTEAFF | TGTGCCAGCAGTAAACAGGGGGCGCAGAGCACTGAAGCTTTCTTT
TRBJ1-2 | TRBV11-2 | . | . | CASSNNNGYTF | TGTGCCAGCAGCAATAATAATGGCTACACCTTC
TRBJ1-1 | TRBV27 | . | . | CASKGGGVTEAFF | TGTGCCAGCAAGGGCGGGGGGGTCACTGAAGCTTTCTTT